This T cell receptor (beta chain) was sequenced for a study of cytomegalovirus exposure and HLA in healthy donors. Study context: The Caucasian-associated ancestry cluster contained about four fifths of the approximately 390 genotyped donors.

Unrecorded immune exposure was likely among donors, who were nominally healthy when sampled. The CDR3 is made up of 14 amino acids. Germline V CDR1 and CDR2: SGHRS, YFSETQ. Trimming cost V 0 bases and J 4 bases, with 11 bases left between them. The PCR used 60 Vbeta and 13 Jbeta primers. Here immunoSEQ multiplex PCR was the method, and the copy in TCRdb shows in-frame clones only, minus some. The sample includes 60,000 or so clones. In regard to this clone: Its antigen remains unknown.

Study results and limitations: Certain indistinguishable V segments, among them TRBV6-2 and TRBV6-3, were excluded. In a later analysis, CMV-associated beta chains were mostly HLA-associated, it appeared.

The J gene is TRBJ2-7, the V gene TRBV5-1, with D possibly being TRBD1 (5 bases). The receptor's source is a man aged 45-65 years in good health and CMV-seropositive. The sequenced sample was PBMCs. The CDR3 here is CASSLDDSPYEQYF. CDR3 sequence (DNA): TGCGCCAGCAGCTTGGACGACAGCCCATACGAGCAGTACTTC.